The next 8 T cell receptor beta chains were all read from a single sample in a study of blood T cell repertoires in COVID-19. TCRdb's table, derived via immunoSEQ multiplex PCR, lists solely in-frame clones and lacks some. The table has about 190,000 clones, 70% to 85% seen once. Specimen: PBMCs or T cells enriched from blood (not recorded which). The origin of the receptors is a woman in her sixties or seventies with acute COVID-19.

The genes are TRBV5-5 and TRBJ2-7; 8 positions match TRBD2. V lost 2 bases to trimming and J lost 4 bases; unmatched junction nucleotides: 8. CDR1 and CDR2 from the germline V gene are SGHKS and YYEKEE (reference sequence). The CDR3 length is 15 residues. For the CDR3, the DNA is TGTGCCAGCAGCTTTGCTGCAGCGGGAGTTTACGAGCAGTACTTC. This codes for CASSFAAAGVYEQYF. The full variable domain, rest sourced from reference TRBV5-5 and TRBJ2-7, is DAGVTQSPTHLIKTRGQQVTLRCSPISGHKSVSWYQQVLGQGPQFIFQYYEKEERGRGNFPDRFSARQFPNYSSELNVNALLLGDSALYLCASSFAAAGVYEQYFGPGTRLTVT.

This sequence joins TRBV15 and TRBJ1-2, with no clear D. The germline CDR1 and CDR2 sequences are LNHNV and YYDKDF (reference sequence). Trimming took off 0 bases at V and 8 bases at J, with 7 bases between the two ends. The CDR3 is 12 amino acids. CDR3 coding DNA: TGTGCCACCAGCAGAGATCGAGCGGGCTACACCTTC. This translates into CATSRDRAGYTF.

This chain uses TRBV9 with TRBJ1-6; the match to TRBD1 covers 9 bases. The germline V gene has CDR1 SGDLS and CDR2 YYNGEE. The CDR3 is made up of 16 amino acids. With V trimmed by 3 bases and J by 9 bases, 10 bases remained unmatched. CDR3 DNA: TGTGCCAGCAGCGCCCCGGGACAGGGTTCGGGTTCACCCCTCCACTTT. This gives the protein CASSAPGQGSGSPLHF.

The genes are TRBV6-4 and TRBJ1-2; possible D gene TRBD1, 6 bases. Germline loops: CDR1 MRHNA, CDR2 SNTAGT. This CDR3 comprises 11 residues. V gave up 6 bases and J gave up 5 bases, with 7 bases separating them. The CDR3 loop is CASSQGYGYTF. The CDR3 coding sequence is TGTGCCAGCAGCCAGGGGTATGGCTACACCTTC.

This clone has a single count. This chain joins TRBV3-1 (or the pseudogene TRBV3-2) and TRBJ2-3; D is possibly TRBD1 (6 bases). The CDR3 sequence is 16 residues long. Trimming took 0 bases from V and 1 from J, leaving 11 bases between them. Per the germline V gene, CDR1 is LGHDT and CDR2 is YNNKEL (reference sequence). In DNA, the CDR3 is TGTGCCAGCAGCCAAGAAGGTCCAGGGGGCACAGATACGCAGTATTTT. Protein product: CASSQEGPGGTDTQYF.

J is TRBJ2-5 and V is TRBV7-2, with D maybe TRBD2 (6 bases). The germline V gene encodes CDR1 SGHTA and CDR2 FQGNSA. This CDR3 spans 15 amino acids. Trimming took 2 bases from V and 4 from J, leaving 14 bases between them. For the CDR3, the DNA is TGTGCCAGCAGCTTATCAGGCCTCGGGGGAGAGACCCAGTACTTC. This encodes CASSLSGLGGETQYF.

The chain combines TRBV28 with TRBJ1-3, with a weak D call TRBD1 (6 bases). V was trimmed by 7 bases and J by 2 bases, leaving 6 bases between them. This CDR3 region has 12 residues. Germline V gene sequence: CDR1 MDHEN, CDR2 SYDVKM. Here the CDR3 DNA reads TGTGCCAGCACAGGGGCTGGAAACACCATATATTTT. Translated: CASTGAGNTIYF.

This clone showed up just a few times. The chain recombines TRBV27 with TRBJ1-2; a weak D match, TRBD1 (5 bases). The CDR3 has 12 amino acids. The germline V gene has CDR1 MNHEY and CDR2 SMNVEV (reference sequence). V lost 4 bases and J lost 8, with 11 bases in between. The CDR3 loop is CASSSQGLGYTF. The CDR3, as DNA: TGTGCCAGCAGTTCGCAGGGATTGGGCTACACCTTC.